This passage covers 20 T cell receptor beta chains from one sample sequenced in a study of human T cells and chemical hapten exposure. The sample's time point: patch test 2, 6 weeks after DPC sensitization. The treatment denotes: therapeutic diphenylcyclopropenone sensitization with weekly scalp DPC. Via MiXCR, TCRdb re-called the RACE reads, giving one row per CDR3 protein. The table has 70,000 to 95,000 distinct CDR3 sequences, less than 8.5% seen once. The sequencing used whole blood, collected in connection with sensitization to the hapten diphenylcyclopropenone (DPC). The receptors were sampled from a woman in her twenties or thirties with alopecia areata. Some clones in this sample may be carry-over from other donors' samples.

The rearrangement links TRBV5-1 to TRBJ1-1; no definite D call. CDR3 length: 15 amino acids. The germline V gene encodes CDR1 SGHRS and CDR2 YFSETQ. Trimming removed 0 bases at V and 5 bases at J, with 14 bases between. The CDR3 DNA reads TGCGCCAGCAGCTTGGTTTGGGGAGGAGGTACTGAAGCTTTCTTT. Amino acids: CASSLVWGGGTEAFF. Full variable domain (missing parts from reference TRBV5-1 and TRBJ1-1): KAGVTQTPRYLIKTRGQQVTLSCSPISGHRSVSWYQQTPGQGLQFLFEYFSETQRNKGNFPGRFSGRQFSNSRSEMNVSTLELGDSALYLCASSLVWGGGTEAFFGQGTRLTVV.

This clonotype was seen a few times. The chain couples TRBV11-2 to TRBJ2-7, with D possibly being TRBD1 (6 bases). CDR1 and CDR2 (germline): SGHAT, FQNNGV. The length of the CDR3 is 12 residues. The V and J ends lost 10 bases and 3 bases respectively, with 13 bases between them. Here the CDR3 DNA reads TGTGCCACATCGGACAGAGACTACGAGCAGTACTTC. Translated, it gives CATSDRDYEQYF. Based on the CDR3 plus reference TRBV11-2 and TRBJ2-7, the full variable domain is EAGVAQSPRYKIIEKRQSVAFWCNPISGHATLYWYQQILGQGPKLLIQFQNNGVVDDSQLPKDRFSAERLKGVDSTLKIQPAKLEDSAVYLCATSDRDYEQYFGPGTRLTVT.

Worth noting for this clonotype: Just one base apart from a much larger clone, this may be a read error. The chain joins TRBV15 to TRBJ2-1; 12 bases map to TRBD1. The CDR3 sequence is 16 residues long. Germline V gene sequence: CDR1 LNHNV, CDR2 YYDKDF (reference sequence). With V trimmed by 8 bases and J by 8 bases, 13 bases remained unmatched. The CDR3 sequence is CATLVGQGAFVDEQFF. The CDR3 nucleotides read TGTGCCACCCTTGTGGGACAGGGGGCGTTCGTAGATGAGCAGTTCTTC.

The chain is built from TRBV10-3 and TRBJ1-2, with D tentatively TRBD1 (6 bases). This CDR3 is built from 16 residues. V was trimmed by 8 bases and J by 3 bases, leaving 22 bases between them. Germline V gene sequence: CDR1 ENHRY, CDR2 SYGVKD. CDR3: CAISTGYRKGDYGYTF. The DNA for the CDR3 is TGTGCCATCTCCACAGGGTACCGCAAAGGGGACTATGGCTACACCTTC.

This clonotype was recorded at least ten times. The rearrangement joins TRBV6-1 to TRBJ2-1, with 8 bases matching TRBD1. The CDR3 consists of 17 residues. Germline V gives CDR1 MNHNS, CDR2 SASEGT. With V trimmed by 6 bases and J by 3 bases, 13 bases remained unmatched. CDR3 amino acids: CASSQQLGGQVYNEQFF. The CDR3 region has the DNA TGTGCCAGCAGCCAACAATTAGGGGGACAGGTCTACAATGAGCAGTTCTTC.

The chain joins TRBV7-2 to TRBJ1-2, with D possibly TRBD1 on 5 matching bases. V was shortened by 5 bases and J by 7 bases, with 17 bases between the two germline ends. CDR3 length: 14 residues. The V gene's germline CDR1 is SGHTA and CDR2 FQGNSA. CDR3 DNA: TGTGCCAGCAGCCTTGTTTGGACAACAAGTGGCTACACCTTC. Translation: CASSLVWTTSGYTF.

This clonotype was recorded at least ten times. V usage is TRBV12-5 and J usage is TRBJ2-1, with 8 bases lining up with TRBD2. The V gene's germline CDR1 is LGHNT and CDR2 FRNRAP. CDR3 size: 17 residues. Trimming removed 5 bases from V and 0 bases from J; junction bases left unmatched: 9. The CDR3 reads CASGGAGATISYNEQFF. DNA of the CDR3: TGTGCTAGTGGTGGAGCGGGGGCCACCATCTCCTACAATGAGCAGTTCTTC.

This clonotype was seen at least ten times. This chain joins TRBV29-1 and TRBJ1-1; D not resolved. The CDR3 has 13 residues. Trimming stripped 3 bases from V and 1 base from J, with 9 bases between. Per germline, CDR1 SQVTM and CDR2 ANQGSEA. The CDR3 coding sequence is TGCAGCGTTGATGCGGATACGAACACTGAAGCTTTCTTT. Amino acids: CSVDADTNTEAFF.

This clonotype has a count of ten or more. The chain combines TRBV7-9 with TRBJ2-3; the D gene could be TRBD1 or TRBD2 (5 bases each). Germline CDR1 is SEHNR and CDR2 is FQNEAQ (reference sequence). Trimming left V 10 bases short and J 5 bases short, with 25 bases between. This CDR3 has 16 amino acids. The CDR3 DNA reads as TGTGCCACCGTAATAAGCCGGGACGAGCATGGAGATACGCAGTATTTT. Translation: CATVISRDEHGDTQYF.

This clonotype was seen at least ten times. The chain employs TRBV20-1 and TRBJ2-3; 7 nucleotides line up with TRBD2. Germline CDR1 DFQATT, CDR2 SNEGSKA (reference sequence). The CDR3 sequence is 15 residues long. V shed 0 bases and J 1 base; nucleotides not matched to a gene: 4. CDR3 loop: CSAREPRGGTDTQYF. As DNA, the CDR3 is TGCAGTGCTAGAGAACCCCGGGGGGGCACAGATACGCAGTATTTT.

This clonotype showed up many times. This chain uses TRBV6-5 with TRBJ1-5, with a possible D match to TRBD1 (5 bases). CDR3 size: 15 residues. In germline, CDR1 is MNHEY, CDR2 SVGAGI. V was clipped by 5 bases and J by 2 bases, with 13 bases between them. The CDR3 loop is CASSLQGVGNQPQHF. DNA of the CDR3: TGTGCCAGCAGTCTTCAGGGAGTGGGCAATCAGCCCCAGCATTTT.

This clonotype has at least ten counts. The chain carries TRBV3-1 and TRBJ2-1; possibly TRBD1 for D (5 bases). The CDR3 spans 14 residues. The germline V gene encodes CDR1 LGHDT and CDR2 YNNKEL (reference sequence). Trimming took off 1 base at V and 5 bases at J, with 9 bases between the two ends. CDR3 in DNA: TGTGCCAGCAGCCAAGGGACACACGACAATGAGCAGTTCTTC. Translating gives CASSQGTHDNEQFF.

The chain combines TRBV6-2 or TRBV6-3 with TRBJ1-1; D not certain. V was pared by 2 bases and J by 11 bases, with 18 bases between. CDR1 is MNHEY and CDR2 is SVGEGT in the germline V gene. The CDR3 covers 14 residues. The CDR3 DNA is TGTGCCAGCAGTTACCAAGGAGTGGGAGAGTACGCTTTCTTT. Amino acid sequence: CASSYQGVGEYAFF.

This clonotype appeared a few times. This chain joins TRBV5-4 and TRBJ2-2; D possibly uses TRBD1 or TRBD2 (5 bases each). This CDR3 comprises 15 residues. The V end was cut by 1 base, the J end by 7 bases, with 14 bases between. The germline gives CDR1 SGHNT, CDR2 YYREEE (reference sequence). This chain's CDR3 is CASSLTARAGGELFF. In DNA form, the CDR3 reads TGTGCCAGCAGCTTGACGGCCAGGGCGGGCGGGGAGCTGTTTTTT.

CDR3 coding DNA: TGTGCCAGCAGACGACAGGTCAGCTCCTACAATGAGCAGTTCTTC. Its protein product is CASRRQVSSYNEQFF. The genes are TRBV11-2 and TRBJ2-1, with D maybe TRBD1 (6 bases). V was pared by 6 bases and J by 0 bases, with 12 bases between. The CDR3 runs 15 residues. The V gene's germline CDR1 is SGHAT and CDR2 FQNNGV. Looking up the rest from reference TRBV11-2 and TRBJ2-1 gives the full variable domain: EAGVAQSPRYKIIEKRQSVAFWCNPISGHATLYWYQQILGQGPKLLIQFQNNGVVDDSQLPKDRFSAERLKGVDSTLKIQPAKLEDSAVYLCASRRQVSSYNEQFFGPGTRLTVL.

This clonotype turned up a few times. The chain's CDR3 is CASSQAIFGISSGNTIYF. CDR3 nucleotide sequence: TGTGCCAGCAGCCAAGCGATTTTTGGAATTTCCTCTGGAAACACCATATATTTT. The J gene is TRBJ1-3, the V gene TRBV14; D ambiguous. V dropped 1 base and J dropped 0 bases, with 16 bases sitting between them. The CDR3 sequence is 18 residues long. Per germline, CDR1 SGHDN and CDR2 FVKESK.

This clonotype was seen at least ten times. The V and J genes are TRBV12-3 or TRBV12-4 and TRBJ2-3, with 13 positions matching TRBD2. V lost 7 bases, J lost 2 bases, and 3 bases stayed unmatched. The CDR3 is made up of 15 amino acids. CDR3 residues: CASTGLAGATDTQYF. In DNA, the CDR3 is TGTGCCAGCACTGGACTAGCGGGAGCCACAGATACGCAGTATTTT.

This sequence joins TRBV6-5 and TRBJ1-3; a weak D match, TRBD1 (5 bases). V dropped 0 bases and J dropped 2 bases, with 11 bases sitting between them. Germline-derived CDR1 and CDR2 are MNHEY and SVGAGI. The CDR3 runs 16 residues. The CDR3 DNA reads TGTGCCAGCAGTTACTCGGGGGTAATCGCTGGAAACACCATATATTTT. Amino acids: CASSYSGVIAGNTIYF.

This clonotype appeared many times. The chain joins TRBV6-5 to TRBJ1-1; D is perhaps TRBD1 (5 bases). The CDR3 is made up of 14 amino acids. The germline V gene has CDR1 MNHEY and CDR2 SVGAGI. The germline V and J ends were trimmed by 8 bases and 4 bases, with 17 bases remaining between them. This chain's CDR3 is CASLRGTRGTEAFF. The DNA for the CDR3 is TGTGCCAGCTTACGGGGGACGCGAGGCACTGAAGCTTTCTTT.

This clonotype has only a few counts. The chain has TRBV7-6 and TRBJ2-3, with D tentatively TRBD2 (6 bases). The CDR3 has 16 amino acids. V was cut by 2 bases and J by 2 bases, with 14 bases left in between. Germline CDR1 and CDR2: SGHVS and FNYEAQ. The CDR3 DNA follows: TGTGCCAGCAGCTTAAGGAGAGCGGGCGCCACAGATACGCAGTATTTT. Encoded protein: CASSLRRAGATDTQYF.